This T cell receptor beta chain originates from a study of T cell changes during pregnancy in multiple sclerosis. Measured with immunoSEQ multiplex PCR; TCRdb has only the in-frame clones, and not every one. The table records roughly 66,000 clones, approximately 92% of them present only once. After removal of 4 bases from V and 6 bases from J, the junction contained 14 bases not matched to a gene. The length of the CDR3 is 15 residues. Germline values: CDR1 SQVTM, CDR2 ANQGSEA. Here the sequenced sample was peripheral blood, taken in the first trimester of pregnancy. The chain carries TRBV29-1 and TRBJ1-1; 7 bases map to TRBD1. This sequence was found in a female donor with multiple sclerosis, enrolled in a pregnancy study. The CDR3 DNA follows: TGCAGCGTTGTTGGGGCTAAACAGGGGATGTCTGAAGCTTTCTTT. It encodes CSVVGAKQGMSEAFF.